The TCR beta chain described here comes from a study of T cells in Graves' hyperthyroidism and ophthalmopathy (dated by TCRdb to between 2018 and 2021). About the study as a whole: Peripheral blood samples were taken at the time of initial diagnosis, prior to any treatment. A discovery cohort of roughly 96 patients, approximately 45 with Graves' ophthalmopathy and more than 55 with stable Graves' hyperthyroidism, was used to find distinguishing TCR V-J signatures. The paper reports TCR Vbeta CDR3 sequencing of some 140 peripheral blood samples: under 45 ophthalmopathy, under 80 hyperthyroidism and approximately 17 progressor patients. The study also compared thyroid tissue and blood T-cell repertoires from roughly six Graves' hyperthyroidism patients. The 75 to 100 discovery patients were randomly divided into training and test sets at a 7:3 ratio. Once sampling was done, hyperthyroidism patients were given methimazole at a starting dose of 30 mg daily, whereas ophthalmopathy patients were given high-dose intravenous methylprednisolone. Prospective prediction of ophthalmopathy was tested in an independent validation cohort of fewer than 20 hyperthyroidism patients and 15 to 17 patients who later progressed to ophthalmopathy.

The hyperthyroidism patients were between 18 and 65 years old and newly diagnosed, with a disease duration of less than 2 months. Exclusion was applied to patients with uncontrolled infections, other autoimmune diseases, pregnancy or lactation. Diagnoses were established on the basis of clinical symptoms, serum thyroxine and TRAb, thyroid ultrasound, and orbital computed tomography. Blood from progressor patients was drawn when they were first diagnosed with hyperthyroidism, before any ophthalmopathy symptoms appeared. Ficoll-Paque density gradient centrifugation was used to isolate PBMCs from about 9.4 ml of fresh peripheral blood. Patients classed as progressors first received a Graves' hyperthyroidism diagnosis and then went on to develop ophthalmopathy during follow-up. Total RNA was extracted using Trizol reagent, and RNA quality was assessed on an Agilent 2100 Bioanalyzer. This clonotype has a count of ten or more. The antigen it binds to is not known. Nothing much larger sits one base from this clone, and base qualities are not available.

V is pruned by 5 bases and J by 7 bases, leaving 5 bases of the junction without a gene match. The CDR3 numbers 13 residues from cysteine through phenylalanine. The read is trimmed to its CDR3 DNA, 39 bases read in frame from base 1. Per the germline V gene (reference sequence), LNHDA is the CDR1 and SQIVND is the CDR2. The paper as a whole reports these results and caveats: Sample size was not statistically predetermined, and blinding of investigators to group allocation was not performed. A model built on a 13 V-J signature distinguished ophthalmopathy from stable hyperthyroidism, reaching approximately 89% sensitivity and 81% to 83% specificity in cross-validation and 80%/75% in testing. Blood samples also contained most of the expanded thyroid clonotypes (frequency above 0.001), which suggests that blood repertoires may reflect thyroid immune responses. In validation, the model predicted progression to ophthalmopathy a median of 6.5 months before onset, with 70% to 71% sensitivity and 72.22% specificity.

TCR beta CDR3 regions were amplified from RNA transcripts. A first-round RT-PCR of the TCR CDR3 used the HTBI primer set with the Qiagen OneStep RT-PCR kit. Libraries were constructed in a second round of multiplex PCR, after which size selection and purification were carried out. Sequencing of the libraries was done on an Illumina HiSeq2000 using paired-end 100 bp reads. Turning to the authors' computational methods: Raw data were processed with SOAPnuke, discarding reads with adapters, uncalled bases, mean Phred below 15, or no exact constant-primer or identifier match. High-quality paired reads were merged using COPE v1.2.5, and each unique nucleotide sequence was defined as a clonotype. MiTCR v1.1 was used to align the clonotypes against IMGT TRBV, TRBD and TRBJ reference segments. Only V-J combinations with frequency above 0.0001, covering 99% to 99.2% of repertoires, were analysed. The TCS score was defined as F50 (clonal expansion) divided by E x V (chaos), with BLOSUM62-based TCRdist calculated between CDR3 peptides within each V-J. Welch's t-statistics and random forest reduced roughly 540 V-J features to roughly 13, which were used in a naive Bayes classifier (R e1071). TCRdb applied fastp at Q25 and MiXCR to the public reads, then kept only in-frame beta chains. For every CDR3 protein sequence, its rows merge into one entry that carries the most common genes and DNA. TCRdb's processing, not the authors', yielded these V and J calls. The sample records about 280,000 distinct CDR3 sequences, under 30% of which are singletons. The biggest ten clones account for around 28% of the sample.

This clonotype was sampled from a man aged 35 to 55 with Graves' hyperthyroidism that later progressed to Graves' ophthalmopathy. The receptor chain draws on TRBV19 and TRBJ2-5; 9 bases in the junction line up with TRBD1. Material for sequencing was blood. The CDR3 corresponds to CASSWDRVGTQYF. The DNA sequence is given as TGTGCCAGTAGTTGGGACAGGGTTGGGACCCAGTACTTC.